This TCR beta chain was identified during a study of regulatory T cells in long-lasting Graves disease (dated by TCRdb to the early 2020s). A note on the overall study: Persistent Graves' disease meant more than 5 years of antithyroid drug treatment with TSH receptor autoantibodies that stayed positive. This study used TCR sequencing and RNA sequencing of peripheral blood to compare persistent Graves' disease patients against newly diagnosed Graves' disease patients. Persistent Graves' disease patients in the clinical cohort had taken antithyroid drugs for roughly ten years on average. A total of some 35 samples underwent TCR sequencing, from about 13 patients with persistent Graves' disease and approximately 20 patients with newly diagnosed Graves' disease. The study took place in China and was registered as a clinical trial.

About this clonotype: The antigen it recognizes is unknown. Per-base quality was not reported, and no clone a single base away is much larger than it.

At the junction V is shortened by 0 bases and J by 4 bases, with 14 bases in between. The CDR3 runs 15 residues from the cysteine to the phenylalanine. Only the CDR3 DNA stays, 45 bases, in frame from base 1. From the germline V gene, CDR1 is SGDLS and CDR2 is YYNGEE. General conclusions and limits of the study: The authors acknowledged the small sample size as a limitation that may reduce accuracy. More public clonotypes were shared among persistent patients (under 3,000) than among newly diagnosed patients (966). TRBV28, TRBJ1-2 and TRBJ2-5 were preferentially used in persistent disease, while TRBV20-1 and TRBJ2-1 were favored in newly diagnosed disease. Lower TCR Shannon entropy and fewer highly expanded clones were observed in persistent Graves' disease patients than in newly diagnosed patients, which suggested clonal expansion. Peripheral blood alone was examined, since thyroid tissue, which constituted the primary lesion, could not be accessed. Sequencing and analysis were restricted to the TCR beta chain.

Libraries were prepared through multiplex PCR. Sequencing relied on an Illumina HiSeq 4000. TCR beta libraries were built with iRepertoire HTBI primers and Arm-PCR amplification of CDR3 regions. Before sequencing, the PCR products underwent gel purification. Per the source publication's procedure: Across samples, 60 to 75 TRBV and 14 TRBJ segments were identified and used for gene usage analysis of CDR3 amino acid clonotypes. COPE and FqMerger were used to merge filtered high-quality paired reads into contigs. BLAST was used to align contigs to IMGT TRBV, TRBD and TRBJ reference genes, and CDR3 was defined according to IMGT. Highly expanded clones were defined as clonotypes with a frequency above 0.1%. Shannon entropy served as the measure of repertoire diversity, while the Gini coefficient captured V-J evenness. A clonotype found in more than one individual was treated as public. TCRdb itself trimmed the public reads at Q25 with fastp, ran MiXCR and retained productive beta chains. Every CDR3 protein is listed once, alongside the most common genes and DNA of its rows. TCRdb, rather than the study authors, made the V and J calls. This sample gives 360,000 or so distinct CDR3 sequences in total; less than 30% of them show up just once. The biggest ten clones account for around 30% of the sample.

The sample's time point label, decoded: persistent/refractory GD, antithyroid drugs over 5 years with positive TRAb. RNA was extracted from PBMCs in TRIzol for both TCR sequencing and RNA sequencing. The diagnosis of Graves' disease followed American Thyroid Association guidelines. The patients came from an endocrinology department in Xi'an, China. Each patient gave 7.5 to 10 milliliters of peripheral blood, collected in an EDTA anticoagulant tube. Ficoll Paque Plus density gradient separation was used to isolate PBMCs, and no additional T cell sorting was done. An Agilent 2100 Bioanalyzer and agarose gel were used to assess RNA quality, and a NanoDrop 2000 was used to measure RNA concentration.

Recombination joined TRBV9 with TRBJ2-7, with no confident D gene call. Sample: peripheral blood mononuclear cells (PBMCs), taken when the disease was refractory, from a patient treated with antithyroid drugs. The sequence derives from a woman aged 40 to 50 with Graves disease. Donor details come from another sample of the same person, matched by shared clones. The DNA is as follows: TGTGCCAGCAGCGTAGATGTAAACTCAGGATACGAGCAGTACTTC. Its protein reads: CASSVDVNSGYEQYF.